This TCR beta chain is drawn from a study of T cell repertoires in cytomegalovirus infection. Across the study: From public TCR beta signatures came an indication of both CMV infection and matching HLA type.

Via MiXCR, TCRdb re-called the reads, giving one row per CDR3 protein. The sample holds about 460,000 distinct CDR3 sequences, about 11% seen once. This clonotype occurred many times. Its specificity is unknown. The study's findings and limits: The ex vivo response was dominated by HLA-C-restricted CMV-specific TCR beta clonotypes.

The length of the CDR3 is 16 residues. Per the germline V gene, CDR1 is MNHNY and CDR2 is SVGAGI (reference sequence). Trimming took 2 bases from V and 5 from J; bases not matched to a gene: 9. The TCR originated in a human donor in good health (CMV status not recorded). Some clones in this sample may be carry-over from other donors' samples. V usage is TRBV6-6 and J usage is TRBJ2-3; 8 bases fit TRBD1. Sequencing was performed on PBMCs. The CDR3 DNA reads as TGTGCCAGCAGTTACCCGGCAGGGGGCTCGGGAGATACGCAGTATTTT. The encoded protein is CASSYPAGGSGDTQYF.